This T cell receptor beta chain was recorded in a study of Ad26.COV2.S vaccination and SARS-CoV-2 variants. Study-wide findings and caveats: Vaccine recipients surpassed placebo recipients in spike-specific TCR breadth.

V gave up 3 bases and J gave up 0 bases, with 14 bases separating them. The CDR3 has 15 amino acids. The V gene's germline CDR1 is DFQATT and CDR2 SNEGSKA (reference sequence). Treatment denoted: 19 received Ad26.COV2.S at low or high dose, single or two shots; 5 received placebo; per-sample allocation not given. Repertoires come from day 63 after the first vaccine or placebo injection. Participants' vaccine, an Ad26 vector, delivered Wuhan-strain SARS-CoV-2 spike. With regard to this clone: What it binds is unknown.

Here immunoSEQ multiplex PCR was the method, and the copy in TCRdb shows in-frame clones only, minus some. The sample has about 250,000 clones, 70% to 90% seen once. Sequences were derived from peripheral blood, sampled in a trial of Ad26.COV2.S vaccine versus placebo. This clonotype was sampled from a person aged 18-60 years who received the Ad26.COV2.S COVID-19 vaccine or a placebo. The rearrangement links TRBV20-1 to TRBJ1-1; tentative D call: TRBD1 (6 bases). Written as DNA, the CDR3 is TGCAGTGCTAGTAAGGGGGTCCTCATGAACACTGAAGCTTTCTTT. As protein: CSASKGVLMNTEAFF.